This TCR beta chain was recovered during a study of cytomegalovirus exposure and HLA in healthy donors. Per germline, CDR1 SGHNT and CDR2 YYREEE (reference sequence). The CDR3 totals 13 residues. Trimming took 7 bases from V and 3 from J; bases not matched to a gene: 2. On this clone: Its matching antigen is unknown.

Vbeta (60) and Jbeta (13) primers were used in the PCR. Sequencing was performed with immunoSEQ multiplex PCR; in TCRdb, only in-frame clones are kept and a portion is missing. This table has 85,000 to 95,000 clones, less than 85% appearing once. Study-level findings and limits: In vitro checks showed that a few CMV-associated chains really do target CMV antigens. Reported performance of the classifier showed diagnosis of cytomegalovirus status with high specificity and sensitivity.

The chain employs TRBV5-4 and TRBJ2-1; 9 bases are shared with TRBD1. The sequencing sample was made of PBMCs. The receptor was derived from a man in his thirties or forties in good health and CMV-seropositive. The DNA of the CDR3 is TGTGCCAGCTGGGACAGGGTCTACAATGAGCAGTTCTTC. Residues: CASWDRVYNEQFF.